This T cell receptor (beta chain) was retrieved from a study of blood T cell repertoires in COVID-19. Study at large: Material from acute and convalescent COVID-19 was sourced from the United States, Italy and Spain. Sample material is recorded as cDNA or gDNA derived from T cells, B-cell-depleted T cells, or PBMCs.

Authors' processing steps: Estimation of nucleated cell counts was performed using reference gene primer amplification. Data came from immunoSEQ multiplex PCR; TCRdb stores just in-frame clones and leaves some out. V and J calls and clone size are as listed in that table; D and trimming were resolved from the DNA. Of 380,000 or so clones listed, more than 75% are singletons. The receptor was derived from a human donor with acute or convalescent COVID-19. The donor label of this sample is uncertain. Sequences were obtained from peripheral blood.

Here the CDR3 reads CASSPTLAGSNEQFF. CDR3 in DNA: TGTGCCAGCAGCCCGACCCTAGCGGGCTCCAATGAGCAGTTCTTC. This chain uses TRBV4-2 with TRBJ2-1; TRBD2 matches 8 bases. J gave up 6 bases and V 4 bases, and 8 bases lay outside the gene matches. CDR1 and CDR2 (germline): LGHNA, YNFKEQ. The length of the CDR3 is 15 residues.